These T cell receptor beta chains were read from a single sample in a study of shared clonotypes between healthy human individuals. Clones were read by immunoSEQ multiplex PCR, and TCRdb kept only the in-frame ones, dropping some. The sample has about 470,000 clones; 70% to 80% are singletons. The sequenced sample consisted of PBMCs. The origin of the receptors is a middle-aged woman in good health. Some clones in this sample may be carry-over from other donors' samples. Both conserved end residues are part of each CDR3. D genes are given only for firm matches. Clone sizes are given selectively: once, few, many, or a class where the clone is expanded.

.	TRBV10-3	TRBJ1-1	.	CAISAGQNTEAFF	TGTGCCATCAGCGCGGGACAGAACACTGAAGCTTTCTTT
.	TRBV18	TRBJ2-3	.	CASSPKVADTQYF	TGTGCCAGCTCCCCCAAGGTGGCAGATACGCAGTATTTT
.	TRBV5-1	TRBJ1-3	.	CASSDGGDGNTIYF	TGCGCCAGCAGCGATGGTGGAGATGGAAACACCATATATTTT
TRBD1	TRBV28	TRBJ1-1	.	CASSWTGLGDTEAFF	TGTGCCAGCAGTTGGACAGGGCTCGGGGACACTGAAGCTTTCTTT
.	TRBV18	TRBJ2-7	.	CASSSGYEQYF	TGTGCCAGCTCATCTGGCTACGAGCAGTACTTC
.	TRBV30	TRBJ2-7	.	CAWTRSGPLDEQYF	TGTGCCTGGACCCGTAGCGGCCCCCTCGACGAGCAGTACTTC
TRBD1	TRBV5-1	TRBJ2-7	.	CASSLDGQGAYEQYF	TGCGCCAGCAGCTTGGACGGACAGGGGGCTTACGAGCAGTACTTC
.	TRBV29-1	TRBJ2-3	.	CSVWWGSTDTQYF	TGCAGCGTTTGGTGGGGGAGCACAGATACGCAGTATTTT
.	TRBV7-9	TRBJ2-3	.	CASSYEGSRAATDTQYF	TGTGCCAGCAGTTATGAAGGCAGCAGGGCGGCCACAGATACGCAGTATTTT
TRBD1	TRBV27	TRBJ1-2	few	CASRLQGPANGYTF	TGTGCCAGCAGATTACAGGGGCCCGCAAATGGCTACACCTTC
.	TRBV7-8	TRBJ2-7	.	CASSLGSGVYEQYF	TGTGCCAGCAGCTTAGGATCGGGAGTCTACGAGCAGTACTTC
.	TRBV10-3	TRBJ2-7	many	CAISESPGTSYEQYF	TGTGCCATCAGTGAGTCGCCCGGGACCTCCTACGAGCAGTACTTC
.	TRBV18	TRBJ2-1	.	CASSPQGVQFF	TGTGCCAGCTCACCACAGGGGGTTCAGTTCTTC
TRBD1	TRBV5-4	TRBJ2-2	.	CASSLQGAGTGELFF	TGTGCCAGCAGCTTACAGGGGGCCGGCACCGGGGAGCTGTTTTTT
.	TRBV28	TRBJ2-7	many	CASSPMSGPYEQYF	TGTGCCAGCAGTCCAATGAGTGGCCCCTACGAGCAGTACTTC
.	TRBV27	TRBJ2-3	.	CASGTRSNTQYF	TGTGCCAGCGGGACTCGTTCGAATACGCAGTATTTT
TRBD1	TRBV7-9	TRBJ1-2	.	CASRSGTGQGGYTF	TGTGCCAGCAGGTCCGGGACAGGGCAGGGTGGCTACACCTTC
.	TRBV9	TRBJ2-1	once	CASSVSGGSSYNEQFF	TGTGCCAGCAGCGTATCAGGAGGGAGCTCCTACAATGAGCAGTTCTTC
TRBD2	TRBV28	TRBJ2-1	.	CASSFSSGRANEQFF	TGTGCCAGCAGTTTCTCCAGCGGGAGGGCGAATGAGCAGTTCTTC
.	TRBV28	TRBJ2-2	.	CASSLTQGLGELFF	TGTGCCAGCAGTTTAACCCAGGGCCTCGGGGAGCTGTTTTTT
.	TRBV5-1	TRBJ1-2	once	CASSERQEYGYTF	TGCGCCAGCAGCGAACGCCAGGAATATGGCTACACCTTC
.	TRBV7-9	TRBJ2-5	.	CASSSQVETQYF	TGTGCCAGCAGCTCACAGGTTGAGACCCAGTACTTC
.	TRBV6-5	TRBJ1-2	once	CASNNEGRGYTF	TGTGCCAGCAATAACGAGGGTCGGGGCTACACCTTC
.	TRBV18	TRBJ2-1	.	CASSVHNEQFF	TGTGCCAGCTCGGTCCACAATGAGCAGTTCTTC
.	TRBV9	TRBJ2-7	.	CASSVAWGTYEQYF	TGTGCCAGCAGCGTAGCTTGGGGGACCTACGAGCAGTACTTC
.	TRBV7-6	TRBJ1-4	.	CASSLDGGGSEKLFF	TGTGCCAGCAGCTTAGACGGGGGTGGGAGTGAAAAACTGTTTTTT
.	TRBV7-2	TRBJ2-7	.	CASSLEPTYEQYF	TGTGCCAGCAGCTTAGAGCCAACCTACGAGCAGTACTTC
.	TRBV30	TRBJ1-4	.	CAWSAYREKLFF	TGTGCCTGGAGTGCCTATCGGGAAAAACTGTTTTTT
TRBD1	TRBV5-1	TRBJ2-2	.	CASDAGTGSTGELFF	TGCGCCAGCGACGCCGGGACAGGGAGCACCGGGGAGCTGTTTTTT
.	TRBV29-1	TRBJ1-5	.	CSTLQPGQPQHF	TGCAGCACCCTCCAACCAGGCCAGCCCCAGCATTTT
TRBD2	TRBV27	TRBJ2-2	few	CASSSSGRNTGELFF	TGTGCCAGCAGTTCTAGCGGGAGGAACACCGGGGAGCTGTTTTTT
.	TRBV5-1	TRBJ2-7	.	CASSPEGFGELEQYF	TGCGCCAGCAGCCCCGAGGGGTTTGGAGAACTCGAGCAGTACTTC
.	TRBV6-7	TRBJ2-2	.	CASPEGPQNTGELFF	TGTGCCAGCCCTGAGGGACCACAGAACACCGGGGAGCTGTTTTTT
.	TRBV6-6	TRBJ2-2	few	CASSYGVTGELFF	TGTGCCAGCAGTTACGGCGTAACCGGGGAGCTGTTTTTT
.	TRBV7-8	TRBJ2-1	.	CASSSSRDINEQFF	TGTGCCAGCAGCTCGTCCCGGGACATAAATGAGCAGTTCTTC
TRBD2	TRBV7-9	TRBJ2-1	few	CASSLGTRGEQFF	TGTGCCAGCAGCCTCGGGACTAGAGGTGAGCAGTTCTTC
TRBD2	TRBV27	TRBJ2-3	.	CASRVAGGPTDTQYF	TGTGCCAGCAGGGTAGCGGGAGGGCCCACAGATACGCAGTATTTT
TRBD2	TRBV13	TRBJ2-5	.	CASRFTLGGFETQYF	TGTGCCAGCAGATTCACTTTGGGAGGGTTTGAGACCCAGTACTTC
.	TRBV30	TRBJ2-5	.	CAWTPGLALETQYF	TGTGCCTGGACCCCTGGGCTAGCTTTAGAGACCCAGTACTTC
TRBD2	TRBV27	TRBJ2-1	.	CASNLAGPHNEQFF	TGTGCCAGCAATTTAGCGGGGCCTCACAATGAGCAGTTCTTC
.	TRBV28	TRBJ2-7	.	CASIHRQNSYEQYF	TGTGCCAGCATTCACAGGCAAAACTCCTACGAGCAGTACTTC
TRBD2	TRBV28	TRBJ2-1	.	CASTHSGGSGNEQFF	TGTGCCAGCACCCACTCGGGGGGATCAGGCAATGAGCAGTTCTTC
.	TRBV4-3	TRBJ2-4	.	CASSQVNRAENIQYF	TGCGCCAGCAGCCAAGTAAACAGGGCGGAAAACATTCAGTACTTC
TRBD1	TRBV6-1	TRBJ2-5	few	CASSEDRGWETQYF	TGTGCCAGCAGTGAAGACAGGGGCTGGGAGACCCAGTACTTC
TRBD2	TRBV6-1	TRBJ2-1	once	CASARLAGGPREQFF	TGTGCCAGCGCCAGGCTAGCGGGAGGGCCACGAGAGCAGTTCTTC
TRBD1	TRBV7-2	TRBJ1-1	.	CASSLRQGAVEAFF	TGTGCCAGCAGCTTACGACAGGGAGCCGTTGAAGCTTTCTTT
.	TRBV30	TRBJ2-1	few	CAWTDSGAGSYNEQFF	TGTGCCTGGACCGACAGTGGGGCAGGAAGCTACAATGAGCAGTTCTTC
TRBD1	TRBV29-1	TRBJ1-5	.	CSVRDLDRAQHF	TGCAGCGTTCGCGACTTAGACAGGGCCCAGCATTTT
.	TRBV27	TRBJ1-3	.	CASSRGGGWSSGNTIYF	TGTGCCAGCAGCCGGGGCGGCGGATGGAGCTCTGGAAACACCATATATTTT
TRBD1	TRBV27	TRBJ2-1	.	CASSLYRGNEQFF	TGTGCCAGCAGTTTATACAGGGGGAATGAGCAGTTCTTC
.	TRBV6-5	TRBJ2-7	.	CASSYEGGPHEQYF	TGTGCCAGCAGTTACGAGGGGGGGCCCCACGAGCAGTACTTC
TRBD1	TRBV28	TRBJ2-1	.	CATYVTGDSYNEQFF	TGTGCCACGTACGTGACAGGGGACTCCTACAATGAGCAGTTCTTC